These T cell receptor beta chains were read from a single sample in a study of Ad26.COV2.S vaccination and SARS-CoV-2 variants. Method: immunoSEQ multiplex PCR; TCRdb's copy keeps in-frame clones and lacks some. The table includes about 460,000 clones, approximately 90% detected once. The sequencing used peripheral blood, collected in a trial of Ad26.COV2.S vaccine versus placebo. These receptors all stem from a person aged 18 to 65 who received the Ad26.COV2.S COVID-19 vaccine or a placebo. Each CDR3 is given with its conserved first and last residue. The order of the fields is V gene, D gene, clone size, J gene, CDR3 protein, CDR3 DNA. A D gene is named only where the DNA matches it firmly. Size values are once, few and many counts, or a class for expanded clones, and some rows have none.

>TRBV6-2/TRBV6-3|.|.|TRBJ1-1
CASSTDFTEAFF
TGTGCCAGCAGTACTGACTTCACTGAAGCTTTCTTT
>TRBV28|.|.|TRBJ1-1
CASSLSGRLNTEAFF
TGTGCCAGCAGTTTATCCGGCAGACTGAACACTGAAGCTTTCTTT
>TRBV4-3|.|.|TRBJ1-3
CASSQDILPGWGKGNTIYF
TGCGCCAGCAGCCAAGACATCCTACCGGGTTGGGGTAAAGGAAACACCATATATTTT
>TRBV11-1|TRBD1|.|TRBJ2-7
CASSRAGGQGGSEQYF
TGTGCCAGCAGCCGCGCGGGAGGACAGGGGGGGAGCGAGCAGTACTTC
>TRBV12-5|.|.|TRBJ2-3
CASGLSGKDLRWDTQYF
TGTGCTAGTGGTTTGTCAGGAAAGGATCTTAGGTGGGATACGCAGTATTTT
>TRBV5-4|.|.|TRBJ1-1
CASSSWGDDTEAFF
TGTGCCAGCAGCTCCTGGGGGGACGACACTGAAGCTTTCTTT
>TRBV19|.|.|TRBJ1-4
CASSKGQSVLEKLFF
TGTGCCAGTAGCAAAGGACAGTCAGTCCTTGAAAAACTGTTTTTT
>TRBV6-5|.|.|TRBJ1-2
CASRWAGGYTF
TGTGCCAGCAGGTGGGCCGGTGGCTACACCTTC
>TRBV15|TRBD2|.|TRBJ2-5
CATSKSRSGGEETQYF
TGTGCCACCAGCAAGTCCCGAAGCGGGGGCGAAGAGACCCAGTACTTC
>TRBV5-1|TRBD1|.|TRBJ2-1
CASRRQGADNEQFF
TGCGCCAGCAGGCGACAGGGGGCAGACAATGAGCAGTTCTTC
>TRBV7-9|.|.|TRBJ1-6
CASSPTLQGSYNSPLHF
TGTGCCAGCAGCCCGACCTTACAGGGCTCCTATAATTCACCCCTCCACTTT
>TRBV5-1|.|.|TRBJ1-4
CASSLGFATNEKLFF
TGCGCCAGCAGCTTGGGGTTCGCAACTAATGAAAAACTGTTTTTT
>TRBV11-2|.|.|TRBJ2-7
CASSLDHTTYEQYF
TGTGCCAGCAGCTTAGATCATACGACCTACGAGCAGTACTTC
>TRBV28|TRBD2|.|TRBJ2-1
CASSPQREGPDEQFF
TGTGCCAGCAGTCCCCAGCGGGAGGGCCCCGATGAGCAGTTCTTC
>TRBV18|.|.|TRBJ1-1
CASSPSSVTEAFF
TGTGCCAGCTCCCCATCGAGCGTCACTGAAGCTTTCTTT
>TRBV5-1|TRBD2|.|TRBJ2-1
CASSQTSNNEQFF
TGCGCCAGCAGCCAGACTAGCAACAATGAGCAGTTCTTC
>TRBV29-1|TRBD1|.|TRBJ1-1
CSVDRANTEAFF
TGCAGCGTGGACAGGGCGAACACTGAAGCTTTCTTT
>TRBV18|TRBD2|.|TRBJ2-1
CASSQLAGGPSSYNEQFF
TGTGCCAGCTCACAATTAGCGGGAGGGCCGAGCTCCTACAATGAGCAGTTCTTC
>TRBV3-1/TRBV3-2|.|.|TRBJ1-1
CASSQESWQRNTEAFF
TGTGCCAGCAGCCAAGAATCGTGGCAGAGAAACACTGAAGCTTTCTTT
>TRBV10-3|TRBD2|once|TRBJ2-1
CAISDQAGDEQFF
TGTGCCATCAGTGACCAAGCGGGAGACGAGCAGTTCTTC
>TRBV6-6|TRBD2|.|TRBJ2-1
CASSYGGGNNEQFF
TGTGCCAGCAGTTACGGGGGGGGTAACAATGAGCAGTTCTTC
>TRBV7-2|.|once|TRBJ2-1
CASSPPSYNEQFF
TGTGCCAGCAGCCCCCCCTCCTACAATGAGCAGTTCTTC
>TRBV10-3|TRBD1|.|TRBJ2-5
CAISAYGTGGETQYF
TGTGCCATCAGTGCATACGGGACAGGGGGAGAGACCCAGTACTTC
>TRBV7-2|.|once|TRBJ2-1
CASRRSIEEQFF
TGTGCCAGCAGGCGAAGTATCGAGGAGCAGTTCTTC
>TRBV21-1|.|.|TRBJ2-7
CASSPTPQREGDEQYF
TGTGCCAGCAGCCCTACGCCCCAGCGGGAGGGAGACGAGCAGTACTTC
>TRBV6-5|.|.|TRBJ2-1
CASSFLAYSYNEQFF
TGTGCCAGCAGTTTTCTAGCGTACTCCTACAATGAGCAGTTCTTC
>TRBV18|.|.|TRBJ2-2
CASSLAGTGSGELFF
TGTGCCAGCTCGCTTGCTGGAACAGGGTCCGGGGAGCTGTTTTTT
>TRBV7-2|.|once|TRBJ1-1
CASSSHTTGTEAFF
TGTGCCAGCAGCTCCCACACGACGGGCACTGAAGCTTTCTTT